The clone carrying this TCR beta chain was recorded only once. What it binds is not known. The sample originates from a study of breast tumors, draining lymph nodes, adjacent tissues. General study results and limits: Tumor TCR diversity was below lymph nodes but above nontumor tissue. Findings are consistent with lymph node origin and intratumoral expansion of most tumor T cells. Compared with basal-like, luminal-like tumors shared significantly more repertoire with nontumor tissue.

One entry per CDR3 protein, called by TCRdb with MiXCR from the multiplex PCR reads. The table has around 230,000 distinct CDR3 sequences, less than 35% seen once. The lymph nodes were axillary draining lymph nodes from breast cancer patients. The CDR3 totals 20 residues. Per the germline V gene, CDR1 is DFQATT and CDR2 is SNEGSKA (reference sequence). Deletions cut 3 bases from V and 0 bases from J, with 27 bases between. This TCR was recovered from a female donor with breast cancer. Some clones in this sample may be carry-over from other donors' samples. The chain joins TRBV20-1 to TRBJ2-1; TRBD1 or TRBD2 may be the D gene (6 bases each). Sequencing was done on a sample of axillary lymph node tissue. The CDR3 spells CSARGYYPTPGASSYNEQFF. CDR3 DNA: TGCAGTGCTAGGGGTTATTATCCTACACCGGGGGCGAGCTCCTACAATGAGCAGTTCTTC.